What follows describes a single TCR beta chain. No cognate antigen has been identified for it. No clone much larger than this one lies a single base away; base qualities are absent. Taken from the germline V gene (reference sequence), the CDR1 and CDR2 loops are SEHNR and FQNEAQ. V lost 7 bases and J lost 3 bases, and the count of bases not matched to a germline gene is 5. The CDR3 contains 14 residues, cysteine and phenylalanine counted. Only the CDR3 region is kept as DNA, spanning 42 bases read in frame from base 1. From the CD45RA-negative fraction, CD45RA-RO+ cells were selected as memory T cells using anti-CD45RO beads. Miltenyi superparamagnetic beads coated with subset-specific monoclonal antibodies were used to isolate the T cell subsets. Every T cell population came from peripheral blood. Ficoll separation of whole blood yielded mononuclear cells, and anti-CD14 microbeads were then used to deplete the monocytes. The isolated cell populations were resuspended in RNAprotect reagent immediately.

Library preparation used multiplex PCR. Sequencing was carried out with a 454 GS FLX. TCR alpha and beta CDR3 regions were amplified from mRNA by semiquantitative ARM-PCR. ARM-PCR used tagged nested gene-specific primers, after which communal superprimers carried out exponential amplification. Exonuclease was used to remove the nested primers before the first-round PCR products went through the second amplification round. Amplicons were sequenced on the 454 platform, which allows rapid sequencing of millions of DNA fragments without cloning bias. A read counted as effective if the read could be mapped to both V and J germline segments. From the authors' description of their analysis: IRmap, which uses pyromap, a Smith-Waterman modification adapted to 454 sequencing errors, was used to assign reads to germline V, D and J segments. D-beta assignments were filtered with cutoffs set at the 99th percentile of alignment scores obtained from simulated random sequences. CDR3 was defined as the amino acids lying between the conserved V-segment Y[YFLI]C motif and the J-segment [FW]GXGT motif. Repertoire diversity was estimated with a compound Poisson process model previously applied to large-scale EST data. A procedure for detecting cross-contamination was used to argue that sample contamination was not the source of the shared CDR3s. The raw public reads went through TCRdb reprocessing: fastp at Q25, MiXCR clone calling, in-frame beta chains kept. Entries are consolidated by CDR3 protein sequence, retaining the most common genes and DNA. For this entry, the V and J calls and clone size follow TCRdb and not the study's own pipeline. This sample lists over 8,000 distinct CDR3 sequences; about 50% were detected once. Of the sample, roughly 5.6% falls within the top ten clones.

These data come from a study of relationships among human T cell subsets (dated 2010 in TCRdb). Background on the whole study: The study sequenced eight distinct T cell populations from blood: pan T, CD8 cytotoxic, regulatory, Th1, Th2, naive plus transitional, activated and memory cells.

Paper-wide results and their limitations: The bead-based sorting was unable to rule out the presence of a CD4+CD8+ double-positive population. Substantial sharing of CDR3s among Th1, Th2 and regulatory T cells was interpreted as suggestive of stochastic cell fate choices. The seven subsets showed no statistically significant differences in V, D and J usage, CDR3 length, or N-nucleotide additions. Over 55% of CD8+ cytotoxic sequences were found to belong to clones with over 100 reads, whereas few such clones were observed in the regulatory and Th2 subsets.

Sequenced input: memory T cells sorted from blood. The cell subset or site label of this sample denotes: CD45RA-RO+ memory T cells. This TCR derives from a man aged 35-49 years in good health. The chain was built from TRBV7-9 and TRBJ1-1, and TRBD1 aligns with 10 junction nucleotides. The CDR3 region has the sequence CASNGQGDYTEAFF. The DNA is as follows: TGTGCCAGCAACGGACAGGGGGATTACACTGAAGCTTTCTTT.